This section outlines one T cell receptor beta chain sequence together with its context. Antigen specificity is unknown. The CDR3 runs to 15 residues. The V gene end was trimmed by 8 bases and the J gene end by 2 bases; junction bases not matched to a gene: 9. The germline V gene has CDR1 LNHDA and CDR2 SQIVND (reference sequence). This record comes from a study of T cells in Graves' hyperthyroidism and ophthalmopathy. General study points: Blood shared most expanded thyroid clonotypes above 0.001.

Fresh peripheral blood, roughly 10 ml, was the source of the PBMCs. RNA transcripts yielded amplified TCR beta CDR3 regions. First-round RT-PCR with HTBI primers amplified the TCR CDR3 region. TCRdb recomputed calls from the multiplex PCR reads with MiXCR, one row per CDR3 protein. The sample includes about half a million distinct CDR3 sequences, around 24% of them seen just once. Sequencing was done on a sample of blood. V usage is TRBV19 and J usage is TRBJ2-7; TRBD1 aligns across 10 bases. This TCR derives from a woman aged 25-40 years with Graves' ophthalmopathy. The CDR3, as DNA: TGTGCCAGTCTAGACCCGGGACAGGGGACCTACGAGCAGTACTTC. The encoded protein is CASLDPGQGTYEQYF.